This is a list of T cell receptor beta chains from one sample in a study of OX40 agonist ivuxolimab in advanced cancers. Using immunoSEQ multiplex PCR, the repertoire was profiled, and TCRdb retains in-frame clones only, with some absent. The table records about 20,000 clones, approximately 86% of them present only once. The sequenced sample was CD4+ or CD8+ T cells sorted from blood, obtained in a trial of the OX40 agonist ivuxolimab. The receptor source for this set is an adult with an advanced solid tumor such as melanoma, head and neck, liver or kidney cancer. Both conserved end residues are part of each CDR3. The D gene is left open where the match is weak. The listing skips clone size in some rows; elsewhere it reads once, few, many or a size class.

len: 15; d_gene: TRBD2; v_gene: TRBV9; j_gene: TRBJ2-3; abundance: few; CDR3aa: CASSVGSGILDTQYF; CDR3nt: TGTGCCAGCAGCGTAGGTAGCGGGATACTTGATACGCAGTATTTT
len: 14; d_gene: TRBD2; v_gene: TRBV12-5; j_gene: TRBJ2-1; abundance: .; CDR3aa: CASGLLGLANEQFF; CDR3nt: TGTGCTAGTGGTTTGCTGGGACTAGCCAATGAGCAGTTCTTC
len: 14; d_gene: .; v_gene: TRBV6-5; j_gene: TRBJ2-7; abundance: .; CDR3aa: CASSPGRIPYEQYF; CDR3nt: TGTGCCAGCAGTCCTGGGAGGATCCCCTACGAGCAGTACTTC
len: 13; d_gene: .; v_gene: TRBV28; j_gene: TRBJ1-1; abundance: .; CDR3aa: CASSASLNTEAFF; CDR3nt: TGTGCCAGCAGTGCCAGCCTGAACACTGAAGCTTTCTTT
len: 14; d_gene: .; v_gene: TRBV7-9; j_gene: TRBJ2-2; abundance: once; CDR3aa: CAGSFTGPGGELFF; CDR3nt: TGTGCCGGCAGCTTTACAGGCCCCGGCGGGGAGCTGTTTTTT
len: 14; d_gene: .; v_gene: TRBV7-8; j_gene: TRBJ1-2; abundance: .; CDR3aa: CASSLAGVNYGYTF; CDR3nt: TGTGCCAGCAGCTTAGCTGGGGTTAACTATGGCTACACCTTC
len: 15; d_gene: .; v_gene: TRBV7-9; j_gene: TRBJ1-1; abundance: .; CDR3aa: CASSLHQGAGTEAFF; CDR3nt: TGTGCCAGCAGCTTACACCAGGGCGCAGGCACTGAAGCTTTCTTT
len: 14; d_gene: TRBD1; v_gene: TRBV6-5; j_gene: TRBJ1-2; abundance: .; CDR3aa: CASSPTGPNYGYTF; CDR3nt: TGTGCCAGCAGCCCGACAGGGCCTAACTATGGCTACACCTTC
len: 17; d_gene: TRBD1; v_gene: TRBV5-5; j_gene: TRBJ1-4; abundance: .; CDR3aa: CASSPLDGQATNEKLFF; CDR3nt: TGTGCCAGCAGCCCCTTGGATGGACAGGCAACTAATGAAAAACTGTTTTTT
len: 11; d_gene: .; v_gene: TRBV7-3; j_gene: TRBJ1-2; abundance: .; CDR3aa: CAEPGGGGYTF; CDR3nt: TGTGCCGAACCCGGCGGCGGAGGCTACACCTTC
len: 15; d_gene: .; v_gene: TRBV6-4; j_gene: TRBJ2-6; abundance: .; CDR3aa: CASSDGNSGANVLTF; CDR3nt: TGTGCCAGCAGTGACGGCAACTCTGGGGCCAACGTCCTGACTTTC
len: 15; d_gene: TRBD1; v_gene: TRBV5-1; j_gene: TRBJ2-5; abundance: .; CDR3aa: CASSAGDRGHKTQYF; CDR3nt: TGCGCCAGCAGCGCGGGGGACAGGGGGCATAAGACCCAGTACTTC
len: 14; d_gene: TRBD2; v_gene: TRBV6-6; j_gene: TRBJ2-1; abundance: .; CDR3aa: CASSYVRELIEQFF; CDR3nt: TGTGCCAGCAGTTACGTGCGGGAGCTTATTGAGCAGTTCTTC
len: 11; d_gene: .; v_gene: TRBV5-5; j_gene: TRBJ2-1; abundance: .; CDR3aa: CASSLWGEQFF; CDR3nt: TGTGCCAGCAGCTTGTGGGGCGAGCAGTTCTTC
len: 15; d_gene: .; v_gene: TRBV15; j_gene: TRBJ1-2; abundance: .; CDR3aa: CATSSFEGANYGYTF; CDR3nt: TGTGCCACCAGCAGTTTCGAGGGAGCTAACTATGGCTACACCTTC
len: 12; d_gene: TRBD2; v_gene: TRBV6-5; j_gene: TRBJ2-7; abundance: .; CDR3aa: CASRSGGDEQYF; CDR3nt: TGTGCCAGCAGGAGCGGGGGGGACGAGCAGTACTTC
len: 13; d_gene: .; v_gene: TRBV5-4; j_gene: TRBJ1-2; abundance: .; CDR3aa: CASSFGGSDGYTF; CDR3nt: TGTGCCAGCAGCTTCGGGGGGTCGGATGGCTACACCTTC
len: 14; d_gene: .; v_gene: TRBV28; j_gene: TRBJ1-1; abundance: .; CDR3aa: CASSLQVLNTEAFF; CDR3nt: TGTGCCAGCAGTCTACAGGTCTTGAACACTGAAGCTTTCTTT
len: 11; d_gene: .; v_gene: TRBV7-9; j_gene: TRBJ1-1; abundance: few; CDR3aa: CASSFGTEAFF; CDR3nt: TGTGCCAGCAGCTTCGGGACAGAAGCTTTCTTT
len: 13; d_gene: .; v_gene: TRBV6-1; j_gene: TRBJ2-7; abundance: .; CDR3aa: CASSQGFSDEQYF; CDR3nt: TGTGCCAGCAGTCAGGGGTTTTCCGACGAGCAGTACTTC
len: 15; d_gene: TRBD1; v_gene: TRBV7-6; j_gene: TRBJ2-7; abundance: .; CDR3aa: CASSPGQGASYEQYF; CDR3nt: TGTGCCAGCAGCCCTGGACAGGGGGCCTCCTACGAGCAGTACTTC
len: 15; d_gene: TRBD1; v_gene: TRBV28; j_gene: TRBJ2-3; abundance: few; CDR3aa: CASSSGTGDTDTQYF; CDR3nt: TGTGCCAGCAGTTCCGGGACAGGGGACACAGATACGCAGTATTTT
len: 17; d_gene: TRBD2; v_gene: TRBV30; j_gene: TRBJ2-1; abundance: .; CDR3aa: CAWSVPGGTSFSNEQFF; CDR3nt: TGTGCCTGGAGTGTGCCTGGCGGGACTAGCTTTTCGAATGAGCAGTTCTTC
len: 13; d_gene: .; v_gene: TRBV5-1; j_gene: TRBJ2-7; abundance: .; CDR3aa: CASSLGANYEQYF; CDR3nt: TGCGCCAGCAGCTTGGGGGCCAACTACGAGCAGTACTTC
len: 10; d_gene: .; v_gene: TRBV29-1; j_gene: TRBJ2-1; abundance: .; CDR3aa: CSVGDNEQFF; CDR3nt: TGCAGCGTTGGAGACAATGAGCAGTTCTTC
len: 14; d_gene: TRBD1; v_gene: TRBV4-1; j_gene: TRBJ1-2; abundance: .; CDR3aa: CASSTGTGGSGYTF; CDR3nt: TGCGCCAGCAGCACCGGGACAGGGGGTTCGGGCTACACCTTC
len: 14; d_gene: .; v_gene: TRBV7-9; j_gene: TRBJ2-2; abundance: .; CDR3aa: CASSGPLPDGELFF; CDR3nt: TGTGCCAGCAGCGGACCTTTACCTGACGGGGAGCTGTTTTTT
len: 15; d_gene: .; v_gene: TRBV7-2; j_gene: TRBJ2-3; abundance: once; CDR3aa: CASSLAGRNTDTQYF; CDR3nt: TGTGCCAGCAGCTTAGCTGGGCGAAACACAGATACGCAGTATTTT
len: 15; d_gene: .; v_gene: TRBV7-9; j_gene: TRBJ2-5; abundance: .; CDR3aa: CASSLRTAWLETQYF; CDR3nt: TGTGCCAGCAGCCTTAGGACGGCCTGGTTGGAGACCCAGTACTTC
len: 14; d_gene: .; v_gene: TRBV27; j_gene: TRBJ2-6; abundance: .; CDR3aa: CASSTGSGANVLTF; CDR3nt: TGTGCCAGCAGTACAGGGTCTGGGGCCAACGTCCTGACTTTC
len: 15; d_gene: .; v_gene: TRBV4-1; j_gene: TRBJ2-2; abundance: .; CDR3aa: CAGGKSGANTGELFF; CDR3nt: TGCGCCGGAGGAAAGAGCGGAGCGAACACCGGGGAGCTGTTTTTT
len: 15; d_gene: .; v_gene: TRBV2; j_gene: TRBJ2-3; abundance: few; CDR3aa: CASSVGRLSTDTQYF; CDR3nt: TGTGCCAGCAGTGTGGGCAGGCTGAGCACAGATACGCAGTATTTT
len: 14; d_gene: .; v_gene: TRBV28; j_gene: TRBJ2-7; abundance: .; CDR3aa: CASLDSLGLYEQYF; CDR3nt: TGTGCCAGTCTAGACTCCCTAGGATTGTACGAGCAGTACTTC